This T cell receptor (beta chain) was obtained from a study of CD8+CD57+ T cells in acquired aplastic anemia. Study as a whole: The study obtained an average of 3.2 ug of DNA from sorted CD4+ and CD8+ cells. The average read count for CD4+ cells in healthy donors was around 10 million.

Using genomic DNA as the template, TCR beta VDJ and CDR3 profiling was carried out. A single record per CDR3 protein comes from TCRdb applying MiXCR to the reads. The sample has about 210,000 distinct CDR3 sequences; approximately 60% are singletons. The CDR3 has 15 amino acids. Per germline, CDR1 SGHDN and CDR2 FVKESK. J lost 5 bases, V lost 1 base, and 8 bases had no gene match. J is TRBJ2-7 and V is TRBV14, with 7 positions matching TRBD2. Sequences were obtained from sorted CD4+, CD8+, or CD8+CD57+ T cells (not recorded which) from PBMCs. The TCR originated in a human donor in good health. This chain's CDR3 is CASSQVTGGIDEQYF. The CDR3 bases are TGTGCCAGCAGCCAAGTTACGGGGGGTATAGACGAGCAGTACTTC.